These T cell receptor beta chains were read from a single sample in a study of graft-versus-host responses after intestinal transplantation. Data came from immunoSEQ multiplex PCR; TCRdb stores just in-frame clones and leaves some out. The data show about 1,700 clones, with about 93% seen just once and less than 2.5% held by the top ten. The sequencing used PBMCs, collected 16 days after intestinal transplant. These receptors all stem from a human patient who received an intestinal transplant, so some T cells may come from the graft donor. Both conserved end residues are part of each CDR3. A D gene is named only where the DNA matches it firmly. Some rows mark clone size as missing; the rest say once, few, many or name a class of expanded clone.

cdr3_length j_call clone_size v_call d_call cdr3_nt cdr3_aa
13 TRBJ2-7 NA TRBV28 TRBD1 TGTGCCAGCAGTTCGACAGGGGCCTACGAGCAGTACTTC CASSSTGAYEQYF
15 TRBJ2-7 NA TRBV6-5 TRBD2 TGTGCCAGTACAACGACACTAGCGGAACCCTACGAGCAGTACTTC CASTTTLAEPYEQYF
15 TRBJ1-1 NA TRBV6-6 NA TGTGCCAGCAGTTACGGTGTAGGGGATAACACTGAAGCTTTCTTT CASSYGVGDNTEAFF
13 TRBJ2-7 NA TRBV6-6 NA TGTGCCAGCACCTTAGGGGAGTTCTACGAGCAGTACTTC CASTLGEFYEQYF
14 TRBJ2-1 NA TRBV6-4 NA TGTGCCAGCAGTGAAGGGGTCGGTTACAATGAGCAGTTCTTC CASSEGVGYNEQFF
15 TRBJ2-1 once TRBV28 TRBD2 TGTGCCAGCAGTTTGTGGCGGGAGGCCTACAATGAGCAGTTCTTC CASSLWREAYNEQFF
15 TRBJ2-7 NA TRBV7-3 NA TGTGCCAGCAGCGCGGGTGGAGCGCCCCGCTACGAGCAGTACTTC CASSAGGAPRYEQYF
16 TRBJ2-2 NA TRBV6-4 TRBD2 TGTGCCAGCAGTGACTCGAGCGGGGGGGCCACCGGGGAGCTGTTTTTT CASSDSSGGATGELFF
13 TRBJ2-1 NA TRBV2 NA TGTGCCAGCTCAGTCGGGGTATGGAATGAGCAGTTCTTC CASSVGVWNEQFF
12 TRBJ2-7 NA TRBV30 NA TGTGCCTGGACGAAATCCCACTACGAGCAGTACTTC CAWTKSHYEQYF
14 TRBJ2-5 NA TRBV7-6 NA TGTGCCAGCAGCTTAGCGCCGACCCGGGACCGTTGGTACTTC CASSLAPTRDRWYF
19 TRBJ1-2 NA TRBV9 TRBD1 TGTGCCAGCAGCCCCCTGGGACAGGGGTTTTTTGGGTTGGACTATGGCTACACCTTC CASSPLGQGFFGLDYGYTF
10 TRBJ2-5 NA TRBV30 NA TGTGCCTGGCTCCGGGAGACCCAGTACTTC CAWLRETQYF
11 TRBJ2-2 NA TRBV10-3 NA TGTGCCATCAGTGAGGGGGAGGAGCTGTTTTTT CAISEGEELFF
13 TRBJ1-1 NA TRBV12-5 NA TGTGCTAGTGGTTTGTATGGGAACACTGAAGCTTTCTTT CASGLYGNTEAFF
14 TRBJ1-1 once TRBV11-2 NA TGTGCCAGCAGCTTGAGTGAAGTGAACACTGAAGCTTTCTTT CASSLSEVNTEAFF
18 TRBJ2-5 once TRBV9 TRBD1 TGTGCCAGCAGCGTCGATCCTGGGACAGGAGACCCCCAAGAGACCCAGTACTTC CASSVDPGTGDPQETQYF
16 TRBJ1-3 few TRBV5-4 NA TGTGCCAGCAGCTTGGCTCAGGGTGTGAACCGAAACACCATATATTTT CASSLAQGVNRNTIYF
15 TRBJ1-6 NA TRBV2 NA TGTGCCAGCAGGACCACGGGAAGCTATAATTCACCCCTCCACTTT CASRTTGSYNSPLHF
13 TRBJ1-1 NA TRBV7-6 NA TGTGCCAGCAGCTTTGGGGTAGGGGGGAATCTTACCTTT CASSFGVGGNLTF
16 TRBJ1-2 NA TRBV2 TRBD1 TGTGCCAGCAGTGAAGCGCTTCGGACAGGGGAATATGGCTACACCTTC CASSEALRTGEYGYTF
16 TRBJ2-7 NA TRBV5-4 NA TGTGCCAGCAGCTCTACAAAGCGGGACAGCTCCTACGAGCAGTACTTC CASSSTKRDSSYEQYF
15 TRBJ2-7 NA TRBV6-1 TRBD2 TGTGCCAGCCGTCGGGCTAGCGGGGGTTCTTACGAGCAGTACTTC CASRRASGGSYEQYF
14 TRBJ2-7 NA TRBV6-5 TRBD2 TGTGCCAGCAGTTACGGACGGGGGGCCTACGAGCAGTACTTC CASSYGRGAYEQYF
16 TRBJ2-3 NA TRBV13 TRBD2 TGTGCCAGCAGCTTAGGTCCAGCGGGGGGGGTAGATACGCAGTATTTT CASSLGPAGGVDTQYF
14 TRBJ2-3 NA TRBV12-5 NA TGTGCTAGTGCCCCAGCGGAACCCACAGATACGCAGTATTTT CASAPAEPTDTQYF
12 TRBJ2-7 once TRBV4-2 NA TGTGCCAGCAGCCCGGACTCCTACGAGCAGTACTTC CASSPDSYEQYF
12 TRBJ2-5 NA TRBV13 NA TGTGCCAGCAGCTTACGCCAAGAGACCCAGTACTTC CASSLRQETQYF
20 TRBJ2-3 NA TRBV5-4 TRBD2 TGTGCCAGCAGCTTGTTTCTAGCCGCGGGACTAGCGGGTCCAGCAGATACGCAGTATTTT CASSLFLAAGLAGPADTQYF
17 TRBJ1-2 NA TRBV7-2 NA TGTGCCAGCAGCTATGATTTCGGAGACGGAAAGACCTATGGCTACACCTTC CASSYDFGDGKTYGYTF
19 TRBJ2-6 NA TRBV2 NA TGTGCCAGCAGTCTAAGGCCTTACCCGATACAAAGTCGGGCCAACGTCCTGACTTTC CASSLRPYPIQSRANVLTF
14 TRBJ2-5 NA TRBV7-9 NA TGTGCCAGCAGCCCAAAGGGTTGGAAAGAGACCCAGTACTTC CASSPKGWKETQYF
14 TRBJ1-4 NA TRBV5-1 NA TGCGCCAGCAGCTTGGAGGAGGCTAATGAAAAACTGTTTTTT CASSLEEANEKLFF
15 TRBJ1-2 NA TRBV6-1 NA TGTGCCAGCAGCTTACCCTGGACGGTCTACTATGGCTACACCTTC CASSLPWTVYYGYTF
14 TRBJ1-5 NA TRBV27 NA TGTGCCAGCAGGTCCCTGGGGCGTGGGGAGCCCCAGCATTTT CASRSLGRGEPQHF
17 TRBJ2-3 few TRBV13 NA TGTGCCAGCAGCCACCTGCGGGGCCTTTCCCGCACAGATACGCAGTATTTT CASSHLRGLSRTDTQYF
16 TRBJ2-5 NA TRBV4-2 NA TGTGCCAGCAGCCACAACCTCGGACACCCCCAAGAGACCCAGTACTTC CASSHNLGHPQETQYF
15 TRBJ2-3 NA TRBV7-6 NA TGTGCCAGCAGCTTAGAATTAGCCTCAATGGATACGCAGTATTTT CASSLELASMDTQYF
15 TRBJ2-7 NA TRBV6-5 NA TGTGCCAGCAGTTACTCGAGACAGAGCTCCTACGAGCAGTACTTC CASSYSRQSSYEQYF
12 TRBJ2-1 NA TRBV10-1 NA TGCGCCAGCAGTGACGGGATCAATGAGCAGTTCTTC CASSDGINEQFF